A selection of T cell receptor beta chains follows, all from one sample in a study of blood T cell repertoires in COVID-19. Sequenced by immunoSEQ multiplex PCR; TCRdb stores in-frame clones only, minus some. The table has tens of thousands of clones, approximately 91% seen once. Source material: peripheral blood. The receptors come from a man over 45 with acute or convalescent COVID-19. Each CDR3 is given with its conserved first and last residue. D genes are given only for firm matches. Only some rows state a clone size, as once, few, many or a class for expanded clones.

j_gene: TRBJ1-6
d_gene: TRBD1
v_gene: TRBV6-4
abundance: -
CDR3aa: CASSDGTGASSPLHF
CDR3nt: TGTGCCAGCAGTGACGGGACAGGGGCCAGTTCACCCCTCCACTTT

j_gene: TRBJ1-3
d_gene: -
v_gene: TRBV6-7
abundance: -
CDR3aa: CASSYPPGRAGNTIYF
CDR3nt: TGTGCCAGCAGTTACCCCCCGGGGAGGGCTGGAAACACCATATATTTT

j_gene: TRBJ2-5
d_gene: -
v_gene: TRBV5-1
abundance: large
CDR3aa: CASSLDSSWGGPQETQYF
CDR3nt: TGCGCCAGCAGCTTGGACTCGTCGTGGGGGGGCCCTCAGGAGACCCAGTACTTC

j_gene: TRBJ1-1
d_gene: -
v_gene: TRBV6-5
abundance: -
CDR3aa: CASSYSSQGVNTEAFF
CDR3nt: TGTGCCAGCAGTTACTCGAGTCAGGGCGTGAACACTGAAGCTTTCTTT

j_gene: TRBJ2-7
d_gene: -
v_gene: TRBV12-3/TRBV12-4
abundance: -
CDR3aa: CASSPRVSYEQYF
CDR3nt: TGTGCCAGCAGCCCTCGGGTTTCCTACGAGCAGTACTTC

j_gene: TRBJ2-1
d_gene: TRBD2
v_gene: TRBV7-8
abundance: -
CDR3aa: CASSRALAGGLSYNEQFF
CDR3nt: TGTGCCAGCAGCCGAGCCCTAGCGGGGGGTTTATCCTACAATGAGCAGTTCTTC

j_gene: TRBJ1-4
d_gene: -
v_gene: TRBV7-9
abundance: -
CDR3aa: CASSLANGEEEKLFF
CDR3nt: TGTGCCAGCAGCTTAGCAAACGGGGAGGAGGAAAAACTGTTTTTT

j_gene: TRBJ2-2
d_gene: -
v_gene: TRBV5-4
abundance: -
CDR3aa: CASSLDGHNTGELFF
CDR3nt: TGTGCCAGCAGCTTGGACGGACACAACACCGGGGAGCTGTTTTTT

j_gene: TRBJ1-3
d_gene: -
v_gene: TRBV3-1/TRBV3-2
abundance: -
CDR3aa: CASSREDRSGNTIYF
CDR3nt: TGTGCCAGCAGCCGGGAGGACCGCTCTGGAAACACCATATATTTT

j_gene: TRBJ2-6
d_gene: -
v_gene: TRBV9
abundance: -
CDR3aa: CASSVENTLTGANVLTF
CDR3nt: TGTGCCAGCAGCGTAGAAAACACCCTCACTGGGGCCAACGTCCTGACTTTC

j_gene: TRBJ2-3
d_gene: TRBD2
v_gene: TRBV5-4
abundance: -
CDR3aa: CASSLLSGGSDTQYF
CDR3nt: TGTGCCAGCAGCTTGCTTAGCGGGGGGTCGGATACGCAGTATTTT

j_gene: TRBJ1-2
d_gene: -
v_gene: TRBV3-1/TRBV3-2
abundance: -
CDR3aa: CASSQAGNGYTF
CDR3nt: TGTGCCAGCAGCCAAGCGGGGAACGGCTACACCTTC

j_gene: TRBJ2-5
d_gene: -
v_gene: TRBV6-5
abundance: -
CDR3aa: CASSYGAQETQYF
CDR3nt: TGTGCCAGCAGTTACGGAGCGCAAGAGACCCAGTACTTC

j_gene: TRBJ1-2
d_gene: TRBD1
v_gene: TRBV24-1
abundance: -
CDR3aa: CATSDEDRPWSYTF
CDR3nt: TGTGCCACCAGTGATGAGGACAGGCCTTGGAGCTACACCTTC

j_gene: TRBJ1-3
d_gene: TRBD1
v_gene: TRBV18
abundance: -
CDR3aa: CASSPDRAGNTIYF
CDR3nt: TGTGCCAGCTCACCCGACAGGGCGGGAAACACCATATATTTT

j_gene: TRBJ1-2
d_gene: TRBD1
v_gene: TRBV19
abundance: -
CDR3aa: CASSARGHGYTF
CDR3nt: TGTGCCAGCAGTGCCAGGGGGCATGGCTACACCTTC

j_gene: TRBJ2-1
d_gene: -
v_gene: TRBV24-1
abundance: -
CDR3aa: CATSSKDSYNEQFF
CDR3nt: TGTGCCACCAGTTCGAAGGACAGCTACAATGAGCAGTTCTTC

j_gene: TRBJ2-1
d_gene: TRBD2
v_gene: TRBV27
abundance: -
CDR3aa: CASSIRDPGLAGGREQFF
CDR3nt: TGTGCCAGCAGTATCCGAGATCCGGGACTAGCGGGGGGGCGGGAGCAGTTCTTC

j_gene: TRBJ2-1
d_gene: -
v_gene: TRBV6-5
abundance: -
CDR3aa: CASMGGRGAYNEQFF
CDR3nt: TGTGCCAGCATGGGGGGGCGGGGAGCCTACAATGAGCAGTTCTTC

j_gene: TRBJ2-5
d_gene: TRBD2
v_gene: TRBV7-9
abundance: -
CDR3aa: CASSSKPGLVVETQYF
CDR3nt: TGTGCCAGCAGCTCCAAACCGGGACTAGTGGTTGAGACCCAGTACTTC

j_gene: TRBJ1-5
d_gene: -
v_gene: TRBV5-1
abundance: -
CDR3aa: CASSLAGKGNQPQHF
CDR3nt: TGCGCCAGCAGCTTGGCAGGGAAGGGCAATCAGCCCCAGCATTTT

j_gene: TRBJ2-1
d_gene: TRBD1
v_gene: TRBV12-3/TRBV12-4
abundance: -
CDR3aa: CASSFRQGFEQFF
CDR3nt: TGTGCCAGCAGTTTCCGACAGGGGTTTGAGCAGTTCTTC

j_gene: TRBJ2-5
d_gene: TRBD2
v_gene: TRBV7-9
abundance: medium-sized
CDR3aa: CASSSGLAGLETQYF
CDR3nt: TGTGCCAGCAGCTCGGGACTAGCGGGGTTGGAGACCCAGTACTTC

j_gene: TRBJ2-5
d_gene: TRBD2
v_gene: TRBV13
abundance: -
CDR3aa: CASSPRRAGGPETQYF
CDR3nt: TGTGCCAGCAGCCCCCGGAGAGCGGGGGGGCCGGAGACCCAGTACTTC

j_gene: TRBJ2-7
d_gene: -
v_gene: TRBV19
abundance: -
CDR3aa: CASSILSGQSPYEQYF
CDR3nt: TGTGCCAGTAGTATACTTTCCGGACAGAGTCCCTACGAGCAGTACTTC

j_gene: TRBJ2-7
d_gene: TRBD1
v_gene: TRBV6-5
abundance: -
CDR3aa: CASSDRGAFYEQYF
CDR3nt: TGTGCCAGCAGCGACAGGGGTGCTTTCTACGAGCAGTACTTC

j_gene: TRBJ2-7
d_gene: -
v_gene: TRBV7-8
abundance: -
CDR3aa: CASSPGNSYEQYF
CDR3nt: TGTGCCAGCAGCCCGGGGAACTCCTACGAGCAGTACTTC

j_gene: TRBJ2-5
d_gene: TRBD1
v_gene: TRBV9
abundance: -
CDR3aa: CASSVAGGHRETQYF
CDR3nt: TGTGCCAGCAGCGTAGCAGGGGGTCATCGAGAGACCCAGTACTTC

j_gene: TRBJ1-2
d_gene: TRBD1
v_gene: TRBV5-1
abundance: -
CDR3aa: CASSLGQGASGYTF
CDR3nt: TGCGCCAGCAGCTTGGGACAGGGGGCGTCTGGCTACACCTTC

j_gene: TRBJ2-5
d_gene: TRBD2
v_gene: TRBV11-1
abundance: -
CDR3aa: CASSYMTSGKETQYF
CDR3nt: TGTGCCAGCAGCTATATGACTAGCGGTAAAGAGACCCAGTACTTC

j_gene: TRBJ1-4
d_gene: -
v_gene: TRBV2
abundance: -
CDR3aa: CASSPRATNEKLFF
CDR3nt: TGTGCCAGCAGTCCCCGCGCAACTAATGAAAAACTGTTTTTT

j_gene: TRBJ2-7
d_gene: TRBD1
v_gene: TRBV5-1
abundance: -
CDR3aa: CASSLVLGTGAEQYF
CDR3nt: TGCGCCAGCAGCTTGGTCTTAGGGACAGGTGCCGAGCAGTACTTC

j_gene: TRBJ1-1
d_gene: -
v_gene: TRBV12-3/TRBV12-4
abundance: -
CDR3aa: CASSSRTASEAFF
CDR3nt: TGTGCCAGCAGTTCACGGACAGCCTCTGAAGCTTTCTTT

j_gene: TRBJ1-6
d_gene: -
v_gene: TRBV3-1/TRBV3-2
abundance: -
CDR3aa: CASRGESSYNSPLHF
CDR3nt: TGTGCCAGCAGAGGAGAAAGCTCCTATAATTCACCCCTCCACTTT

j_gene: TRBJ1-4
d_gene: -
v_gene: TRBV11-2
abundance: -
CDR3aa: CASSLSHIINEKLFF
CDR3nt: TGTGCCAGCAGCTTAAGTCACATCATTAATGAAAAACTGTTTTTT

j_gene: TRBJ1-5
d_gene: -
v_gene: TRBV6-5
abundance: -
CDR3aa: CASSYRGAGNQPQHF
CDR3nt: TGTGCCAGCAGTTACAGGGGCGCGGGCAATCAGCCCCAGCATTTT

j_gene: TRBJ2-1
d_gene: -
v_gene: TRBV7-2
abundance: -
CDR3aa: CASSKGATGSTQQFF
CDR3nt: TGTGCCAGCAGCAAAGGGGCGACAGGCTCGACGCAGCAGTTCTTC

j_gene: TRBJ2-5
d_gene: TRBD1
v_gene: TRBV3-1/TRBV3-2
abundance: -
CDR3aa: CASSPLTGYQETQYF
CDR3nt: TGTGCCAGCAGCCCACTGACAGGGTACCAAGAGACCCAGTACTTC

j_gene: TRBJ1-2
d_gene: TRBD1
v_gene: TRBV6-1
abundance: -
CDR3aa: CASSEAIQGAYGYTF
CDR3nt: TGTGCCAGCAGTGAAGCTATCCAGGGGGCGTATGGCTACACCTTC

j_gene: TRBJ1-4
d_gene: TRBD1
v_gene: TRBV25-1
abundance: once
CDR3aa: CASSERQGNNEKLFF
CDR3nt: TGTGCCAGCAGTGAACGACAGGGGAACAATGAAAAACTGTTTTTT

j_gene: TRBJ1-5
d_gene: -
v_gene: TRBV6-2/TRBV6-3
abundance: -
CDR3aa: CASSRTGHGQPQHF
CDR3nt: TGTGCCAGCAGCAGAACAGGGCACGGTCAGCCCCAGCATTTT

j_gene: TRBJ2-1
d_gene: TRBD2
v_gene: TRBV3-1/TRBV3-2
abundance: once
CDR3aa: CASSQVLGSGGVNEQFF
CDR3nt: TGTGCCAGCAGCCAAGTACTTGGTAGCGGGGGTGTGAATGAGCAGTTCTTC

j_gene: TRBJ2-7
d_gene: -
v_gene: TRBV11-2
abundance: few
CDR3aa: CASSLVGGISYEQYF
CDR3nt: TGTGCCAGCAGCTTAGTTGGCGGCATCTCCTACGAGCAGTACTTC

j_gene: TRBJ1-6
d_gene: TRBD1
v_gene: TRBV9
abundance: few
CDR3aa: CASSVGGTGLDNSPLHF
CDR3nt: TGTGCCAGCAGCGTCGGGGGGACAGGGTTGGATAATTCACCCCTCCACTTT

j_gene: TRBJ2-7
d_gene: TRBD1
v_gene: TRBV9
abundance: -
CDR3aa: CASSVEWDSYEQYF
CDR3nt: TGTGCCAGCAGCGTAGAGTGGGACAGCTACGAGCAGTACTTC

j_gene: TRBJ1-2
d_gene: TRBD1
v_gene: TRBV19
abundance: -
CDR3aa: CASSIAGQGAYGYTF
CDR3nt: TGTGCCAGTAGTATAGCCGGACAGGGGGCCTATGGCTACACCTTC

j_gene: TRBJ1-1
d_gene: -
v_gene: TRBV21-1
abundance: -
CDR3aa: CASSRNRGLNTEAFF
CDR3nt: TGTGCCAGCAGCAGAAACAGGGGCCTTAACACTGAAGCTTTCTTT

j_gene: TRBJ2-5
d_gene: TRBD1
v_gene: TRBV7-2
abundance: -
CDR3aa: CASSPGQRETQYF
CDR3nt: TGTGCCAGCAGCCCGGGACAGAGAGAGACCCAGTACTTC

j_gene: TRBJ2-7
d_gene: TRBD2
v_gene: TRBV6-6
abundance: -
CDR3aa: CASSYSGGEGSYEQYF
CDR3nt: TGTGCCAGCAGTTACTCGGGGGGGGAGGGATCCTACGAGCAGTACTTC

j_gene: TRBJ1-4
d_gene: -
v_gene: TRBV5-1
abundance: -
CDR3aa: CASSLGVGGGEKLFF
CDR3nt: TGCGCCAGCAGCTTGGGAGTGGGCGGAGGGGAAAAACTGTTTTTT

j_gene: TRBJ2-2
d_gene: -
v_gene: TRBV2
abundance: -
CDR3aa: CASSEGLSAGELFF
CDR3nt: TGTGCCAGCAGTGAGGGCCTTTCGGCCGGGGAGCTGTTTTTT

j_gene: TRBJ2-3
d_gene: TRBD2
v_gene: TRBV15
abundance: -
CDR3aa: CATSRFRTSGNTDTQYF
CDR3nt: TGTGCCACCAGCAGATTTAGGACTAGCGGAAACACAGATACGCAGTATTTT

j_gene: TRBJ1-6
d_gene: TRBD1
v_gene: TRBV9
abundance: -
CDR3aa: CASSAGGQPLHF
CDR3nt: TGTGCCAGCAGCGCAGGGGGTCAACCCCTCCACTTT

j_gene: TRBJ2-1
d_gene: TRBD2
v_gene: TRBV9
abundance: -
CDR3aa: CASSVAPGGQNEQFF
CDR3nt: TGTGCCAGCAGCGTAGCTCCGGGGGGGCAAAATGAGCAGTTCTTC

j_gene: TRBJ2-2
d_gene: -
v_gene: TRBV5-5
abundance: -
CDR3aa: CASSLAVGSTGELFF
CDR3nt: TGTGCCAGCAGCTTGGCTGTAGGGAGCACCGGGGAGCTGTTTTTT

j_gene: TRBJ1-3
d_gene: -
v_gene: TRBV30
abundance: -
CDR3aa: CAWSRAGVHTIYF
CDR3nt: TGTGCCTGGAGTAGAGCAGGGGTCCACACCATATATTTT

j_gene: TRBJ2-7
d_gene: -
v_gene: TRBV18
abundance: -
CDR3aa: CASSPGVSYEQYF
CDR3nt: TGTGCCAGCTCACCCGGGGTCTCCTACGAGCAGTACTTC

j_gene: TRBJ2-5
d_gene: TRBD1
v_gene: TRBV30
abundance: -
CDR3aa: CAWGTGQETQYF
CDR3nt: TGTGCCTGGGGGACAGGGCAAGAGACCCAGTACTTC